This entry concerns a single T cell receptor (beta chain). The antigen is unknown. The repertoire was sequenced with immunoSEQ multiplex PCR; TCRdb's copy has only in-frame clones and lacks some. The sample carries around 11,000 clones, 65% to 80% recorded once. This specimen comes from a study of somatic mutations in cytotoxic T cells in rheumatoid arthritis. At the level of the study: Patient blood was drawn as 30 ml EDTA; the draw came right after diagnosis and before any treatment. Overall study findings and caveats: With age, CD8+ clonality increased in rheumatoid arthritis patients, whereas no such increase appeared in healthy controls. A finding that went unadjusted for multiple comparisons was the slight underrepresentation of TRBV07 in rheumatoid arthritis patients.

The CDR3 has 13 residues. The V and J ends lost 10 bases and 3 bases respectively, with 13 bases between them. The V call is TRBV23-1, the J call TRBJ1-5; the D is unclear. TRBV23-1 is sorted into the ORF group, with uncertain function. Sequenced: CD8+ T cells sorted from blood. This clonotype was sampled from an adult with rheumatoid arthritis. CDR3 amino acids: CATLNPSNQPQHF. The CDR3 nucleotides read TGCGCCACCCTCAACCCGTCCAATCAGCCCCAGCATTTT.